This T cell receptor (beta chain) was found in a study of CD8+CD57+ T cells in acquired aplastic anemia. For CDR3 and TCR beta VDJ profiling, genomic DNA was the template used. MiXCR was run by TCRdb on the reads, yielding one entry per CDR3 protein. The sample consists of approximately 300,000 distinct CDR3 sequences, under 65% of them appearing once. Germline loops: CDR1 LNHNV, CDR2 YYDKDF (reference sequence). Unmatched junction bases numbered 8, after V lost 5 bases and J lost 5 bases. The CDR3 is 14 residues long. This clonotype was counted ten times or more. What it recognizes is unknown. Study conclusions and caveats: Shared by patients and controls, twenty-nine CD8+ CDR3s were abundant in patients.

Patients chosen for sequencing had shown CD8+CD57+ cell expansion by flow cytometry. In all patients, the disease was severe acquired aplastic anemia. The source of this sequence is a human donor with aplastic anemia. The sequencing sample was made of sorted CD4+, CD8+, or CD8+CD57+ T cells (not recorded which) from PBMCs. This sequence joins TRBV15 and TRBJ2-5; 7 bases fit TRBD1. In DNA, the CDR3 is TGTGCCACCAGCCCCTACAAGACAGGGGAGACCCAGTACTTC. It specifies CATSPYKTGETQYF.